This record covers a single TCR beta chain. There are a few counts of this clonotype. Its antigen remains unidentified. The germline gene is not matched at one end of the junction; a read error may be the cause. Libraries were built with PCR. The listed sequencing device is HiSeq X Ten. TCRdb applied fastp at Q25 and MiXCR to the public reads, then kept only in-frame beta chains. Every CDR3 protein is listed once, alongside the most common genes and DNA of its rows. Counted in this sample were approximately 24,000 distinct CDR3 sequences; around half of them appeared once. Around 50% of the sample goes to the ten largest clones. The data derive from a study of CD4 and CD8 cells across lung adenocarcinoma regions (dated by TCRdb to between 2017 and 2018). Background on the whole study: The study examined intratumor heterogeneity of the T cell receptor repertoire by comparing tumor centers with tumor margins.

Patients with localized lung adenocarcinoma, a subtype of non-small cell lung cancer, were used as donors. These samples came from the centers of localized lung adenocarcinomas. For TCR repertoire analysis, CD8+ T cells from tumor tissue were profiled apart from CD4+ T cells. The receptor was derived from a male donor with lung adenocarcinoma. The CD4 and CD8 labels of this study may be unreliable. Sequenced sample: CD8+ T cells from the center of a lung tumor. The cell subset or site label corresponds to: tumor center region.

The DNA sequence reads TGCGCCAGCAGGGGGCGGGGAGGCACAAATACTCAGTACTTT. Translation gives CASRGRGGTNTQYF. This receptor chain uses TRBV10-2 and TRBJ2-4; 6 matching bases give a weak D call of TRBD2. CDR1 WSHSY and CDR2 SAAADI are derived from the germline V gene. The CDR3 spans 14 residues, from the cysteine through the phenylalanine. Solely the CDR3 DNA is kept, with 42 bases framed from the first base.